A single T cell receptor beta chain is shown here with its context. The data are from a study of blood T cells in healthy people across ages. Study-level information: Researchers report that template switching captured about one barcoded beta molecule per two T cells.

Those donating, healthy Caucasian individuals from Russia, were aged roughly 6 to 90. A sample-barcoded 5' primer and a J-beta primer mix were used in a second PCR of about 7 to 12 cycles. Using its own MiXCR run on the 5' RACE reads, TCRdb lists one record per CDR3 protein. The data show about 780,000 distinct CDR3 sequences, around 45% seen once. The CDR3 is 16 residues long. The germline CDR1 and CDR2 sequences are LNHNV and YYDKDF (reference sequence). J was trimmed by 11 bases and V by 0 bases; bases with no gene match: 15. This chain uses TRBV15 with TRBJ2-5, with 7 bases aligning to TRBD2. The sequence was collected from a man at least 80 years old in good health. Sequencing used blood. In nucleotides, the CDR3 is TGTGCCACCAGCAGAGATTCCGGACTAGTTCTCAATGAGCAGTACTTC. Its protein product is CATSRDSGLVLNEQYF.